This T cell receptor (beta chain) was sequenced during a study of blood T cell repertoires in COVID-19. Original processing methods: Estimates of nucleated cell counts were drawn from the amplification of reference gene primers. Measured with immunoSEQ multiplex PCR; TCRdb has only the in-frame clones, and not every one. V and J calls and clone size are as listed in that table; D and trimming were resolved from the DNA. The sample carries 470,000 or so clones, 80% to 90% recorded once. This CDR3 spans 17 amino acids. The ends lost 7 bases at V and 3 bases at J; junction bases unmatched: 12. Germline CDR1 and CDR2: MNHNY and SVGAGI (reference sequence).

The clonotype was recovered from a human donor in a cohort sampled during active COVID-19. This sequence joins TRBV6-6 and TRBJ2-2; 9 nucleotides line up with TRBD2. Sequenced: peripheral blood. The DNA for the CDR3 is TGTGCCAGCATTCGGCGTAGCGGGAGAGCAGACACCGGGGAGCTGTTTTTT. Its protein product is CASIRRSGRADTGELFF.